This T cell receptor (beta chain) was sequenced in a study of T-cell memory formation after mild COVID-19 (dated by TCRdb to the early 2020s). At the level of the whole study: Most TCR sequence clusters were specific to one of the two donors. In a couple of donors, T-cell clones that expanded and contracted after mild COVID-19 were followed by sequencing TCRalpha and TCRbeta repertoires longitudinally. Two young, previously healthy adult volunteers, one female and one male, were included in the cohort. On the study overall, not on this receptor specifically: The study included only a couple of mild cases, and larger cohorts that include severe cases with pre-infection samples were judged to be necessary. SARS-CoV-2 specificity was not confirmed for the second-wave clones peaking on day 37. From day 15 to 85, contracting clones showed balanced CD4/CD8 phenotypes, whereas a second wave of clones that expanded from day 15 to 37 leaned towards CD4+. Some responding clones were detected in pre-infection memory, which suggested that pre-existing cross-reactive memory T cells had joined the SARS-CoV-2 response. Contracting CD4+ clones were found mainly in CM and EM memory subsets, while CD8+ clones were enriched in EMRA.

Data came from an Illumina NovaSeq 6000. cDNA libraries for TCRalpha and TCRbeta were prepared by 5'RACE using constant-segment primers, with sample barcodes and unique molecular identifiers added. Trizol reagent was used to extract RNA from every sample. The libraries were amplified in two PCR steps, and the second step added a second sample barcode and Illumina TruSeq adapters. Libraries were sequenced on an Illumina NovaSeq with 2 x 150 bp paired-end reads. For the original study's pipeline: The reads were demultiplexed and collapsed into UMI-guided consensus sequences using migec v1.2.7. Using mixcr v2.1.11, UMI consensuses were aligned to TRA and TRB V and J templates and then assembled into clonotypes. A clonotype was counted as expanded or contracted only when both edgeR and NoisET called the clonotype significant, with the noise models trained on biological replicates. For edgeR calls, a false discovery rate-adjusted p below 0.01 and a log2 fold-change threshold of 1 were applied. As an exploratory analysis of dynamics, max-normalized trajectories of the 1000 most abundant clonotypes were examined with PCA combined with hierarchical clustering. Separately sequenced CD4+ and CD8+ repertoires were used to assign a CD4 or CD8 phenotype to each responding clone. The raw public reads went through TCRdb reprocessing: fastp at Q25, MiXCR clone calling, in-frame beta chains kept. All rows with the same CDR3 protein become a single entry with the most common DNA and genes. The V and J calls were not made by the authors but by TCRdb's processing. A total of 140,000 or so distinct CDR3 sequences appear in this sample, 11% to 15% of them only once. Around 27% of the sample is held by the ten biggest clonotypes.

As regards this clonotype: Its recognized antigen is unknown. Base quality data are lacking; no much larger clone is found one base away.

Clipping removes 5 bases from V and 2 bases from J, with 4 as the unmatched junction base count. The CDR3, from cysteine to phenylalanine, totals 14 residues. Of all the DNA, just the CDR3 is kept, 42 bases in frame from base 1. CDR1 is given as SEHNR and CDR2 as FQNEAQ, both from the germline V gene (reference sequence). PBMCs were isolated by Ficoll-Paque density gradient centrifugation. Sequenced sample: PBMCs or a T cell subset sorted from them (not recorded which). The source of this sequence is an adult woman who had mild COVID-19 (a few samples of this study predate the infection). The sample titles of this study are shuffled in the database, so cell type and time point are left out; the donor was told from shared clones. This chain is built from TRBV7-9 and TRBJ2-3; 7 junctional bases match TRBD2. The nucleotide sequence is TGTGCCAGCAGCCCGCGGGACTACACAGATACGCAGTATTTT. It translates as CASSPRDYTDTQYF.